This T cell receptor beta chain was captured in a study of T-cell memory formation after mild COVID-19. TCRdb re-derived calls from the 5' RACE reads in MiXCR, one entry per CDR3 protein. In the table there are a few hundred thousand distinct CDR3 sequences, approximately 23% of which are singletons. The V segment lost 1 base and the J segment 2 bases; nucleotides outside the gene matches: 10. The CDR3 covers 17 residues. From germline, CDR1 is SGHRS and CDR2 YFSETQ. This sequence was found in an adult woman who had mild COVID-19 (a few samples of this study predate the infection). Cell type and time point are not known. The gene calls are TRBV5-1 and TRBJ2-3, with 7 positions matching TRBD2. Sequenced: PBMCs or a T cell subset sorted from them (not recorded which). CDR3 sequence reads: CASSLRASGGVTDTQYF. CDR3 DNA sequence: TGCGCCAGCAGCTTGAGGGCTAGCGGAGGAGTCACAGATACGCAGTATTTT.